This TCR beta chain was retrieved from a study of cytomegalovirus exposure and HLA in healthy donors. Amplification used 60 Vbeta primers and 13 Jbeta primers. Measured with immunoSEQ multiplex PCR; TCRdb has only the in-frame clones, and not every one. Among more than 200,000 clones listed, 60% to 85% were seen once. V was shortened by 5 bases and J by 1 base, with 14 bases between the two germline ends. This CDR3 is built from 15 residues. CDR1 is SEHNR, CDR2 FQNEAQ, per germline (reference sequence). The chain combines TRBV7-9 with TRBJ1-1; possible D gene TRBD1, 5 bases. This TCR was recovered from a man in his forties in good health and CMV-seronegative. Sequencing was performed on PBMCs. CDR3 coding DNA: TGTGCCAGCAGCCTAGAGGAGCAGGGGAACACTGAAGCTTTCTTT. Translating it yields CASSLEEQGNTEAFF.